Shown below are 6 T cell receptor beta chains from a single sample sequenced in a study of shared clonotypes between healthy human individuals. Naive CD8 cells lacked CD45RO, underwent positive selection for CCR7 and left out terminally differentiated effector memory CD45RA+ cells. Clones were read by immunoSEQ multiplex PCR, and TCRdb kept only the in-frame ones, dropping some. The table shows 1.5 million to 2.5 million clones, with roughly 94% occurring only once. Specimen: naive CD8+ T cells sorted from blood. The origin of the receptors is a man between 18 and 29 years old in good health.

The chain is built from TRBV19 and TRBJ2-3, with D possibly matching TRBD2 (6 bases). Germline lookup yields CDR1 LNHDA and CDR2 SQIVND (reference sequence). The CDR3 is 15 residues long. V was pared by 5 bases and J by 2 bases, with 14 bases between. The CDR3 region is CASSGTGLYTDTQYF. The CDR3 DNA reads TGTGCCAGTAGTGGAACGGGACTCTACACAGATACGCAGTATTTT.

The rearrangement links TRBV19 to TRBJ2-3; TRBD1 agrees at 8 bases. Germline lookup yields CDR1 LNHDA and CDR2 SQIVND (reference sequence). Trimming removed 4 bases from V and 2 bases from J; junction bases left unmatched: 5. The CDR3 runs 15 residues. The CDR3 loop reads CASSKDREDTDTQYF. In DNA, the CDR3 is TGTGCCAGTAGTAAGGACAGGGAGGACACAGATACGCAGTATTTT.

This CDR3 is CASSQDWTARYEQFF. As DNA, the CDR3 is TGCGCCAGCAGCCAAGATTGGACCGCTAGGTATGAGCAGTTCTTC. The chain recombines TRBV4-3 with TRBJ2-1; D not certain. V lost 0 bases, J lost 8 bases, and 14 bases lay in between. The CDR3 loop spans 15 amino acids. Germline V gene data show CDR1 as LGHNA and CDR2 as YSLEER.

This chain uses TRBV9 with TRBJ1-1; unclear D gene. With 4 bases removed from V and 0 bases from J, the gap between germline ends came to 16 bases. The germline CDR1 and CDR2 sequences are SGDLS and YYNGEE. The CDR3 length is 16 residues. For the CDR3, the DNA is TGTGCCAGCAGCCAAAACGGGGAAGGGATGAACACTGAAGCTTTCTTT. As protein: CASSQNGEGMNTEAFF.

The gene calls are TRBV7-2 and TRBJ2-7; 8 bases are a match to TRBD2. Germline assignment: CDR1 SGHTA and CDR2 FQGNSA. V lost 3 bases to trimming and J lost 4 bases; unmatched junction nucleotides: 11. This CDR3 has 16 residues. CDR3: CASSFVAGGAVYEQYF. As DNA, the CDR3 is TGTGCCAGCAGCTTTGTTGCGGGGGGCGCCGTTTACGAGCAGTACTTC. Using reference TRBV7-2 and TRBJ2-7 for the parts outside the CDR3, the full variable domain is GAGVSQSPSNKVTEKGKDVELRCDPISGHTALYWYRQSLGQGLEFLIYFQGNSAPDKSGLPSDRFSAERTGGSVSTLTIQRTQQEDSAVYLCASSFVAGGAVYEQYFGPGTRLTVT.

V gene TRBV4-2 combines with J gene TRBJ2-7; TRBD1 aligns across 9 bases. Germline lookup yields CDR1 LGHNA and CDR2 YNFKEQ. The V and J ends lost 0 bases and 0 bases, in that order; junction bases with no gene match: 0. The CDR3 extends over 15 amino acids. CDR3 nucleotides: TGTGCCAGCAGCCAAGAGGGACAGGGCTCCTACGAGCAGTACTTC. Its translation is CASSQEGQGSYEQYF.